The following is a T cell receptor (beta chain) sequence with its context. This entry belongs to a study of blood T cell repertoires in COVID-19. Study-level information: Both acute and convalescent COVID-19 samples were obtained from the United States, Italy and Spain. Sample material is recorded as cDNA or gDNA derived from T cells, B-cell-depleted T cells, or PBMCs.

Germline assignment: CDR1 SNHLY and CDR2 FYNNEI. This CDR3 comprises 11 residues. Trimming took 7 bases from V and 5 from J, leaving 8 bases between them. Study processing details: Amplified reference gene primers provided the basis for estimating nucleated cell counts. Using immunoSEQ multiplex PCR, the repertoire was profiled, and TCRdb retains in-frame clones only, with some absent. V and J calls and clone size follow that table, whereas D and trimming were derived from the DNA. The sample lists under 120,000 clones, approximately 92% occurring once. The clonotype comes from an elderly woman with acute or convalescent COVID-19. The sample taken for sequencing was peripheral blood. The rearrangement links TRBV2 to TRBJ1-2; D unresolved. CDR3 sequence (DNA): TGTGCCAGCACTTTCAGTTATGGCTACACCTTC. Encoded protein: CASTFSYGYTF.